This T cell receptor beta chain was recorded in a study of blood T cell repertoires in COVID-19 (dated by TCRdb to the early 2020s). Notes on the research overall: The collaborator samples originated in the United States, Italy and Spain and spanned the acute and convalescent phases of COVID-19. The material from the prospective study consisted of cDNA or gDNA derived from T cells, B-cell-depleted T cells, or PBMCs. Subjects who had been exposed to COVID-19, were actively infected with it, or had recovered from it provided the deeply sampled blood TCRbeta repertoires that made up the dataset. The repertoires were released in a freely available public database intended as a resource for research on the immune response to SARS-CoV-2. The samples were drawn from two sources: the first 160 participants of the ongoing ImmuneRACE study, and 1,254 subjects contributed by 6 global collaborators. Sample metadata almost always included a de-identified subject ID, COVID-19 status, age in years and sex. Where available, HLA class I and class II types were taken from metadata supplied by the sample provider and were not determined by assay-based typing.

The collaborating institutions used their own protocols to collect whole blood in K2EDTA tubes. For TCRbeta analysis, collaborator samples were shipped as frozen whole blood, as isolated PBMCs, or as DNA extracted from either sample type. The immunoSEQ Assay, a bias-controlled multiplex PCR, was used to amplify TCRbeta CDR3 regions from genomic DNA. The study's own analysis went as follows. The number of nucleated cells in each sample was estimated from the amplification of reference gene primers within the assay. To quantify the absolute abundance of each unique TCRbeta CDR3 rearrangement, sequence reads were collapsed and filtered. For each sample, productive Simpson clonality was calculated as the square root of Simpson's diversity index across productive rearrangements. This is the immuneACCESS table as TCRdb keeps it, with only in-frame sequences that have V and J called. A part of the clones is gone; compared with another copy, unresolved V genes explain less than half, and the rest is unexplained. That table furnishes V, J and clone size, whereas the DNA furnished D and trimming. For this sample there are roughly 150,000 clones; 80% to 85% appear just once. About 11% of the sample comes from the top ten.

The paper's findings and limits, for the study overall: Clinical and demographic metadata were provided uncurated, with the amount varying by source and participant.

As regards this clone: Which antigen it targets is not known. Base qualities were left out, and no much larger clone turns up one base away.

Based on the germline V gene, the CDR1 and CDR2 sequences are MGHRA and YSYEKL. Trimming leaves V shorter by 1 base and J shorter by 7 bases, with the junction holding 9 bases beyond the gene matches. Spanning cysteine to phenylalanine, the CDR3 consists of 17 amino acids. The read is trimmed to its CDR3 DNA, 51 bases read in frame from base 1. Recombination connected TRBV4-1 to TRBJ2-1, and TRBD2 matches 11 of the central bases. Source material: peripheral blood. The receptor comes from a man in his 70s with active or convalescent COVID-19. In nucleotide form, the sequence is TGCGCCAGCAGCCAAGCCAGCCTTAGCGGGGGGGCGAATGAGCAGTTCTTC. This yields the protein CASSQASLSGGANEQFF.